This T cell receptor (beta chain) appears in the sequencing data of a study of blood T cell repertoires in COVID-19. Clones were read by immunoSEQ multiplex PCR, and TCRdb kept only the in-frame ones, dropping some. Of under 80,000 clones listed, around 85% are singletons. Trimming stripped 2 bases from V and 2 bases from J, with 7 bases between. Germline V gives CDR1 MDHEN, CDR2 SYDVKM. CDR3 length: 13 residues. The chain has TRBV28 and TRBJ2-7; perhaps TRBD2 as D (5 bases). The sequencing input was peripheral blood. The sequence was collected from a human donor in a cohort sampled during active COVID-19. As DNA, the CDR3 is TGTGCCAGCAGTTTAAGCGGACCCTACGAGCAGTACTTC. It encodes CASSLSGPYEQYF.